This TCR beta chain was captured in a study of blood T cells in healthy people across ages. Study results and limitations: Unsorted PBMC material precluded a definitive naive versus antigen-experienced comparison.

For this clonotype: Its antigen is currently unknown.

With a J-beta primer mix and a sample-barcoded 5' primer, a second PCR ran roughly 6 to 12 cycles. TCRdb fed the 5' RACE reads into MiXCR, producing one record per CDR3 protein. This table has about 1 million distinct CDR3 sequences, over 35% appearing once. The CDR3 runs 14 residues. Germline V gives CDR1 ENHRY, CDR2 SYGVKD. V lost 7 bases and J 2 bases, leaving 14 bases between the germline ends. Material: blood. This TCR came from a woman aged 60-75 years in good health. V usage is TRBV10-3 and J usage is TRBJ2-5; D not resolved. Written as DNA, the CDR3 is TGTGCCATCAACCCGGACCCGCAGCAAGAGACCCAGTACTTC. Amino acids: CAINPDPQQETQYF.